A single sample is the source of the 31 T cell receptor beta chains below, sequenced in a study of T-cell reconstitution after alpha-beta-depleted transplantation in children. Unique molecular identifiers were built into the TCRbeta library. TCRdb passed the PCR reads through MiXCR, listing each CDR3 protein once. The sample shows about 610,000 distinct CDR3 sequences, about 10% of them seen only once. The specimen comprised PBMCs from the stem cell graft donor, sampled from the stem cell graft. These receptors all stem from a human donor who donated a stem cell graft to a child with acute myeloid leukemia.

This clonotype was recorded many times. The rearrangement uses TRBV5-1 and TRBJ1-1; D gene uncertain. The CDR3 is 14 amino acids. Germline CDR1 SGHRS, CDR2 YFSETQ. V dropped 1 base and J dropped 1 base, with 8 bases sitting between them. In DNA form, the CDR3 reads TGCGCCAGCAGCTTGATACATACGAACACTGAAGCTTTCTTT. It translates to CASSLIHTNTEAFF.

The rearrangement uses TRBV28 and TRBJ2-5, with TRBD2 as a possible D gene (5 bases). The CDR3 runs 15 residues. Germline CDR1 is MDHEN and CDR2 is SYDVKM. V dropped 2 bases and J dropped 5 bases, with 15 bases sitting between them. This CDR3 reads CASSLPSPRGETQYF. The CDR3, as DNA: TGTGCCAGCAGTTTACCCTCCCCGCGAGGGGAGACCCAGTACTTC.

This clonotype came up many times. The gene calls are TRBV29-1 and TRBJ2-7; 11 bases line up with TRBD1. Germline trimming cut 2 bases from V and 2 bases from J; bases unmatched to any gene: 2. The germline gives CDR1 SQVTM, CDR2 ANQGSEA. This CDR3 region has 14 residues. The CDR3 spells CSVEPGQGAYEQYF. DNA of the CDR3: TGCAGCGTTGAACCGGGACAGGGGGCCTACGAGCAGTACTTC.

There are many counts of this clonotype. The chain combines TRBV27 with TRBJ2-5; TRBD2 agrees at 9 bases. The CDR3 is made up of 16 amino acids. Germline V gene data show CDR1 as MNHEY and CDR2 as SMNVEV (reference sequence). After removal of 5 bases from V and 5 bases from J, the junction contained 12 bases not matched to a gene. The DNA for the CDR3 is TGTGCCAGCAGTCCCATAATCCCTAGCGGGGAGGAGACCCAGTACTTC. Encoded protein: CASSPIIPSGEETQYF.

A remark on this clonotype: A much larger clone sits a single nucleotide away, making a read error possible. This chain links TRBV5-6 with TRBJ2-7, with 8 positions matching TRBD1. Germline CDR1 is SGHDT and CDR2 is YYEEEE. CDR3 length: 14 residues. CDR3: CASRTGDPFYKQYF. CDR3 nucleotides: TGTGCCAGCAGGACAGGGGACCCTTTCTACAAGCAGTACTTC.

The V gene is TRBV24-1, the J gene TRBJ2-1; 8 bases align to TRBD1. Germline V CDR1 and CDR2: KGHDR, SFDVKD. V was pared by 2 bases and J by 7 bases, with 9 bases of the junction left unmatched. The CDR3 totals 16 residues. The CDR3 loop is CATSDSVGQGRNEQFF. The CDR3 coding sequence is TGTGCCACCAGTGATTCCGTCGGACAGGGTCGTAATGAGCAGTTCTTC.

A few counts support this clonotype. CDR3 bases: TGTGCCAGCAGCTTAACGGGCAGGGGATACTCCTACAATGAGCAGTTCTTC. Translated, it gives CASSLTGRGYSYNEQFF. The chain joins TRBV7-3 to TRBJ2-1, with D possibly TRBD1 on 6 matching bases. Trimming pared 0 bases from V and 0 bases from J, leaving 12 bases between. CDR1 SGHTA and CDR2 FQGTGA come from the germline V gene. The CDR3 contains 17 residues.

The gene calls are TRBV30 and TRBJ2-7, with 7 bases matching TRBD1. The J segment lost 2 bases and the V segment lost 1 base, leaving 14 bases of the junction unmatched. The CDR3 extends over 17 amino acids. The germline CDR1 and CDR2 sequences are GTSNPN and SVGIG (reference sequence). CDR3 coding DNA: TGTGCCTGGAGTGACGCCGGGACAGCGCGCCCAACCTACGAGCAGTACTTC. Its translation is CAWSDAGTARPTYEQYF.

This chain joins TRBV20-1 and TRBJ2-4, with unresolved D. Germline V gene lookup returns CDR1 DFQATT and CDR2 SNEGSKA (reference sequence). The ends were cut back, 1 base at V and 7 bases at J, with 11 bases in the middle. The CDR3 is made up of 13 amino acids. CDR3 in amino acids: CSARVTVGNIQYF. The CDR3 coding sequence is TGCAGTGCTAGAGTGACTGTCGGGAACATTCAGTACTTC.

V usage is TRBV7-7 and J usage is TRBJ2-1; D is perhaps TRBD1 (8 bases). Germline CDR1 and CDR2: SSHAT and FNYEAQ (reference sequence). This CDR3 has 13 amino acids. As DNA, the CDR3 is TGTGCTAGCGGGCCAGGGGGCCGGGATGAGCAGTTCTTC. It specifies CASGPGGRDEQFF.

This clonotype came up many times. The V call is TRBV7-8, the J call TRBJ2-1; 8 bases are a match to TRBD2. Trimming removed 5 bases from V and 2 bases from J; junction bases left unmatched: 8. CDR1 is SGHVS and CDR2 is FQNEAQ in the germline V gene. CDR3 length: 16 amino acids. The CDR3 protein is CASSPVAGGAYNEQFF. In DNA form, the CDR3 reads TGTGCCAGCAGCCCGGTGGCGGGAGGAGCCTACAATGAGCAGTTCTTC.

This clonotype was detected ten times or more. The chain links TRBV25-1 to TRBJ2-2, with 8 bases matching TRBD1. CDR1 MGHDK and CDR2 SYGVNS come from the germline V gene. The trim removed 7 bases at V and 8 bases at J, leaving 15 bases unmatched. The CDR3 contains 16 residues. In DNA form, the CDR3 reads TGTGCCAGCAATGCAGGACAGGGAGGTGTCGCGGGGGAGCTGTTTTTT. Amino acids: CASNAGQGGVAGELFF.

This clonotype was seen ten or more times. The CDR3 region has the DNA TGCGCCAGCAGCCGTGAGCCGGTGAACACTGAAGCTTTCTTT. This codes for CASSREPVNTEAFF. The gene calls are TRBV5-1 and TRBJ1-1; D remains ambiguous. This CDR3 contains 14 residues. V gave up 4 bases and J gave up 0 bases, with 10 bases separating them. Germline CDR1 is SGHRS and CDR2 is YFSETQ.

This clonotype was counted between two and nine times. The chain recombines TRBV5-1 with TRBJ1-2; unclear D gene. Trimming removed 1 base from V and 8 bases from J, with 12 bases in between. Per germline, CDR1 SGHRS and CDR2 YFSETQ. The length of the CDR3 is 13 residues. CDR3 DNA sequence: TGCGCCAGCAGCTTGAAGGGCTCCGACGGCTACACCTTC. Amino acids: CASSLKGSDGYTF. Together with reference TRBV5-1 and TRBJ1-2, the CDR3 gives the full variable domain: KAGVTQTPRYLIKTRGQQVTLSCSPISGHRSVSWYQQTPGQGLQFLFEYFSETQRNKGNFPGRFSGRQFSNSRSEMNVSTLELGDSALYLCASSLKGSDGYTFGSGTRLTVV.

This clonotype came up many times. CDR3 protein: CSAQTGSNIQYF. DNA of the CDR3: TGCAGCGCACAGACAGGATCAAACATTCAGTACTTC. The rearrangement uses TRBV29-1 and TRBJ2-4; D is perhaps TRBD1 (6 bases). CDR3 length equals 12 residues. Between the trimmed V and J ends, which lost 7 bases and 6 bases, there was a span of 13 bases. Germline CDR1 SQVTM, CDR2 ANQGSEA.

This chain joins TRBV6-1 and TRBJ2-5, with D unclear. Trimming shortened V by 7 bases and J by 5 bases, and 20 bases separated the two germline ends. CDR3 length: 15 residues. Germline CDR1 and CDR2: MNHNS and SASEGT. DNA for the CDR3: TGTGCCAGCATCCATCAGACTGGTGACGGGGAGACCCAGTACTTC. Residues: CASIHQTGDGETQYF.

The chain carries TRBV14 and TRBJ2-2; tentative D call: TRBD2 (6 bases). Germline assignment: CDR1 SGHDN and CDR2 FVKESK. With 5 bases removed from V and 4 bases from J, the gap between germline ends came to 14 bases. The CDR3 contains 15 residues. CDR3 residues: CASSTRPTSTGELFF. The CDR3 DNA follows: TGTGCCAGCAGCACCCGACCGACTAGCACCGGGGAGCTGTTTTTT.

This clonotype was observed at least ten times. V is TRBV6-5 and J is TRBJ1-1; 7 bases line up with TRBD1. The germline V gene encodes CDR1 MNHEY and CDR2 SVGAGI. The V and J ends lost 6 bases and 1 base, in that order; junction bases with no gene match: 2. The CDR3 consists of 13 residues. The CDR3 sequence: CASRAGGNTEAFF. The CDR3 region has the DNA TGTGCCAGCAGAGCAGGGGGGAACACTGAAGCTTTCTTT.

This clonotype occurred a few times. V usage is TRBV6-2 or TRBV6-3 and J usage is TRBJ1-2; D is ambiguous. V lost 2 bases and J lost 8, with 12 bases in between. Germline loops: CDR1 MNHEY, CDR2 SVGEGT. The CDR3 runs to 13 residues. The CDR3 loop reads CASSYAVLRGYTF. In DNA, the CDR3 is TGTGCCAGCAGTTACGCGGTTTTGAGAGGCTACACCTTC.

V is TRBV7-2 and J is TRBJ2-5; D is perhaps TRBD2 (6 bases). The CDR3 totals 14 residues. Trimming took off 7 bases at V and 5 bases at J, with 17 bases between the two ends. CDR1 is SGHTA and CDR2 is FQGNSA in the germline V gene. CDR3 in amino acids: CASTPTGSGETQYF. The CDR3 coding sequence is TGTGCCAGCACCCCTACCGGGAGTGGGGAGACCCAGTACTTC.

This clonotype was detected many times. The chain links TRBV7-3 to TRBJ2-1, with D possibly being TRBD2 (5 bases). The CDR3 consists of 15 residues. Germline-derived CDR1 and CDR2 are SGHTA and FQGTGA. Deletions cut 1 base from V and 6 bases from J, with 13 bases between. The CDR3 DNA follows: TGTGCCAGCAGCTTAATAGCGACAAAACTCAATGAGCAGTTCTTC. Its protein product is CASSLIATKLNEQFF.

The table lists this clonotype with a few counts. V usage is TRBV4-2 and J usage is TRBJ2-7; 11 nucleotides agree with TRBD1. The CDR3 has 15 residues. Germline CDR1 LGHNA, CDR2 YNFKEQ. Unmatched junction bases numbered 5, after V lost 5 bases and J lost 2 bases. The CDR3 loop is CASSAGTGGTYEQYF. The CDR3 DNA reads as TGTGCCAGCAGCGCCGGGACAGGGGGGACCTACGAGCAGTACTTC.

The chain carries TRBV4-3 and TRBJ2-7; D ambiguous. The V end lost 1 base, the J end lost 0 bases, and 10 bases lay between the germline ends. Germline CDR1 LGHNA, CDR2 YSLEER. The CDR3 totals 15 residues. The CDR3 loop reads CASSQGRFSSYEQYF. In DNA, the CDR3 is TGCGCCAGCAGCCAAGGCCGGTTTAGCTCCTACGAGCAGTACTTC.

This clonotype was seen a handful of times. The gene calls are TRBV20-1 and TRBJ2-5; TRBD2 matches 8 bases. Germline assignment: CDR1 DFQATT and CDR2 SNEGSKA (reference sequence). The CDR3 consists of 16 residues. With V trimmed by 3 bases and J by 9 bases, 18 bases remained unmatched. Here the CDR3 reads CSASREGGQTRMAQYF. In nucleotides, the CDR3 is TGCAGTGCTAGCCGGGAGGGTGGACAGACCCGCATGGCCCAGTACTTC.

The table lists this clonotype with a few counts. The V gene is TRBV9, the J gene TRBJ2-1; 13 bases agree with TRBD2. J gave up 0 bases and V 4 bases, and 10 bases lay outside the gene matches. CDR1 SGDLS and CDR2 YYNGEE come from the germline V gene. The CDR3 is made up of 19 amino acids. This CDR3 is CASSIRGLAGQSSYNEQFF. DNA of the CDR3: TGTGCCAGCAGCATCCGGGGACTAGCGGGACAAAGCTCCTACAATGAGCAGTTCTTC.

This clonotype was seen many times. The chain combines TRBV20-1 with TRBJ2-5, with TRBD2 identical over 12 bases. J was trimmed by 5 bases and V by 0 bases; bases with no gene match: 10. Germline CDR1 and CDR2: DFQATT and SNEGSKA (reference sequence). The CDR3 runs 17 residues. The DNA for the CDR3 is TGCAGTGCTAGAGATCTTTCATGGACTAGCGGGATTGAGACCCAGTACTTC. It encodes CSARDLSWTSGIETQYF.

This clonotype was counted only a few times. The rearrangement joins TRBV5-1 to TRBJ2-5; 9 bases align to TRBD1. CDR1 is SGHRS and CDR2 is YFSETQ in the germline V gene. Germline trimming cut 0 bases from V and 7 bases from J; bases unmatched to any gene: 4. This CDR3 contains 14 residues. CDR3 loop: CASSLGQGDGTQYF. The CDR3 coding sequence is TGCGCCAGCAGCTTGGGACAGGGGGATGGGACCCAGTACTTC.

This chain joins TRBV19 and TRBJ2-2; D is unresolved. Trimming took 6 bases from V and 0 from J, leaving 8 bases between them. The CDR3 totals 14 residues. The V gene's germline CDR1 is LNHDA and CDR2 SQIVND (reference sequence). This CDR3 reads CASRGPPNTGELFF. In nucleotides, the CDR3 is TGTGCCAGTAGAGGACCTCCGAACACCGGGGAGCTGTTTTTT.

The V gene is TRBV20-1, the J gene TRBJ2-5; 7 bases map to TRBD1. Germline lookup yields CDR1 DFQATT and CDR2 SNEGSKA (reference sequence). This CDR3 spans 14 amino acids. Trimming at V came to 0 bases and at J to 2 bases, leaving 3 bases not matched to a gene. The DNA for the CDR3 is TGCAGTGCTAGAGAGGGGACAGATCAAGAGACCCAGTACTTC. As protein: CSAREGTDQETQYF.

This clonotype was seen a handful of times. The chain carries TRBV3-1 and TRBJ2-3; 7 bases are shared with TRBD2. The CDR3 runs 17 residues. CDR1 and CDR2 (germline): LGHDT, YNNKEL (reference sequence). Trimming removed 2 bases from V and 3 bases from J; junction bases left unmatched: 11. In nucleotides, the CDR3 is TGTGCCAGCAGCCAACGGCGAGCGGGATCTAGAACAGATACGCAGTATTTT. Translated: CASSQRRAGSRTDTQYF.

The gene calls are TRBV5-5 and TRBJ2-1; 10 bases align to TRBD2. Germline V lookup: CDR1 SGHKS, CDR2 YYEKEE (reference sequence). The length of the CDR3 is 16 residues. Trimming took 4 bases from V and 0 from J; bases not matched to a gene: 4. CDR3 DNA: TGTGCCAGCAGCCTAGCGGGAGAAGTCTCCTACAATGAGCAGTTCTTC. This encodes CASSLAGEVSYNEQFF.